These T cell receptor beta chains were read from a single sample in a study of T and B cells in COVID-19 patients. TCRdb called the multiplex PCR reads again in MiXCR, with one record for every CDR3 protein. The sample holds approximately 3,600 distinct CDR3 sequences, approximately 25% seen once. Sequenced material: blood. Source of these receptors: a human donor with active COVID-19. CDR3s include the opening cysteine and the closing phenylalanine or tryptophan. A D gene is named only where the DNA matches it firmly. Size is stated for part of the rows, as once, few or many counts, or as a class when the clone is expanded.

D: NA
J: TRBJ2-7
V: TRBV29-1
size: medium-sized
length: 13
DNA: TGCAGCGTTGGGGGCGAAGGAGGCTACGAGCAGTACTTC
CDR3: CSVGGEGGYEQYF

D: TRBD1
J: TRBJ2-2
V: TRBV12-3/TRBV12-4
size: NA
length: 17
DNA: TGTGCCAGCAGTTCCGGGACAGGGGGCGTTACGACCGGGGAGCTGTTTTTT
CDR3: CASSSGTGGVTTGELFF

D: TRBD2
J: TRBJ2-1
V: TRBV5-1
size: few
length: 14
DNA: TGCGCCAGCAGCTTGGTACTAGCGGGGGCGGGGGTGTTCTTC
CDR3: CASSLVLAGAGVFF

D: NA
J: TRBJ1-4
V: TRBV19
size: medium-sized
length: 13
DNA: TGTGCCAGTAGGGACAGAGATAATGAAAAACTGTTTTTT
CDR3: CASRDRDNEKLFF

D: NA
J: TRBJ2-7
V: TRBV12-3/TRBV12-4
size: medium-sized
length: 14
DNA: TGTGCCAGCAGTTCGTACGGAACCTCCTACGAGCAGTACTTC
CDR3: CASSSYGTSYEQYF

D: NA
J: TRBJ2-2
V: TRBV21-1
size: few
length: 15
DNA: TGTGCCAGCAGCAAAGAGGTTGCCCTCCGGGTAGAGCTGTTTTTT
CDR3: CASSKEVALRVELFF

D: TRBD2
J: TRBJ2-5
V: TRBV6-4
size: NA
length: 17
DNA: TGTGCCAGCAGGACCGGGTCGGAAGCGGGAGGAGGAGAGACCCAGTACTTC
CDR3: CASRTGSEAGGGETQYF

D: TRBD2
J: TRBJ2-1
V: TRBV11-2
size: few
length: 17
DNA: TGTGCCAGCAGCTTAGAAGGGACGGGACTAGGGGCCAATGAGCAGTTCTTC
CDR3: CASSLEGTGLGANEQFF

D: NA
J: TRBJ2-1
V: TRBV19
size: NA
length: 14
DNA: TGTGTTAGTAGTATAGTCCGGCGGAACAATGAGCAGTTCTTC
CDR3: CVSSIVRRNNEQFF

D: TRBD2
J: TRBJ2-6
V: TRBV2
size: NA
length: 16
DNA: TGTGCCAGCAGGACTAGCGGAGACTCTGGGGCCAACGTCCTGACTTTC
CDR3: CASRTSGDSGANVLTF

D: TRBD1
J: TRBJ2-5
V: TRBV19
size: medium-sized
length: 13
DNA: TGTGCCAGTAGCGACAGGGAAGAAGAGACCCAGTACTTC
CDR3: CASSDREEETQYF

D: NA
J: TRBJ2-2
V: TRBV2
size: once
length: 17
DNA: TGTGCCAGCAGTGCACTCCTAGCAGGACCCTCCACCGGGGAGCTGTTTTTT
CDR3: CASSALLAGPSTGELFF

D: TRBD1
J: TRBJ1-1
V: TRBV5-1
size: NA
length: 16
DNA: TGCGCCAGCTTAGCCGGGACAGGGGGAGTGAACACTGAAGCTTTCTTT
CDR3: CASLAGTGGVNTEAFF

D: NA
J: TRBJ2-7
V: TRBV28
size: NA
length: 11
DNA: TGTGCCAGCAGTCCCCTTGAAGAGCAGTACTTC
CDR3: CASSPLEEQYF

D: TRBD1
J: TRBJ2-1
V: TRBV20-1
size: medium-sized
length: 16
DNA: TGCAGTGCTACAGGTGAGACAGGGGCCTTCTACAATGAGCAGTTCTTC
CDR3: CSATGETGAFYNEQFF

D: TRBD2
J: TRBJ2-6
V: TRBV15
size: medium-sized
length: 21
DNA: TGTGCCACCAGCAGAGATTATAATCGGCTAGCGGAGCCCTCTGGGGCCAACGTCCTGACTTTC
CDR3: CATSRDYNRLAEPSGANVLTF

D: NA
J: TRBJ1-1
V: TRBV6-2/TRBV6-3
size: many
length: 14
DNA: TGTGCCAGCAGTTCCCCACAGGGATACACTGAAGCTTTCTTT
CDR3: CASSSPQGYTEAFF

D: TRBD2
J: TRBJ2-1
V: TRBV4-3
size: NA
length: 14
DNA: TGCGCCAGCAGCCCTTGGACTAGCGTCAATGAGCAGTTCTTC
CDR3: CASSPWTSVNEQFF

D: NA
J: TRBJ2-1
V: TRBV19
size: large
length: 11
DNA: TGTGCCAGTAGTATAGGGAATGAGCAGTTCTTC
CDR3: CASSIGNEQFF

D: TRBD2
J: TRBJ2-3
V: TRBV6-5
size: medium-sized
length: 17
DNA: TGTGCCAGCAGGCGGGGGACTAGCGGGTCACTCACAGATACGCAGTATTTT
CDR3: CASRRGTSGSLTDTQYF

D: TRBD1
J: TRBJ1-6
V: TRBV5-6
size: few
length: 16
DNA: TGTGCCAGCAGCTTGAGCTACAGGGGGCCAGGTTCACCCCTCCACTTT
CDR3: CASSLSYRGPGSPLHF

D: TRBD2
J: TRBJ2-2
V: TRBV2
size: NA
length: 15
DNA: TGTGCCAGCAGTGAAGTACTAGCGATGAACGGGGAGCTGTTTTTT
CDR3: CASSEVLAMNGELFF

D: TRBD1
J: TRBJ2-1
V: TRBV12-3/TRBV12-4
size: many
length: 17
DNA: TGTGCCAGCACCACCTCTGTAGGGGGCCAATCCTACAATGAGCAGTTCTTC
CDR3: CASTTSVGGQSYNEQFF